A selection of T cell receptor beta chains follows, all from one sample in a study of blood T cells in healthy people across ages. Via MiXCR, TCRdb re-called the 5' RACE reads, giving one row per CDR3 protein. The repertoire includes some 670,000 distinct CDR3 sequences, more than 45% of them detected once, and approximately 13% sits in the top ten. Source material: blood. These receptor sequences come from a woman over 75 in good health. CDR3s include the opening cysteine and the closing phenylalanine or tryptophan. D genes are given only for firm matches.

V,D,CDR3
TRBV2,TRBD2,CASFPRTRLAGGTDTQYF
TRBV7-9,.,CASSLWGVGSYEQYF
TRBV12-3/TRBV12-4,TRBD2,CASSPAAGLAAFRYF
TRBV9,TRBD1,CASSVRGQGVGGYTF
TRBV27,.,CASSQSSGTRSYEQYF
TRBV12-3/TRBV12-4,.,CASSRWGALSRGNTEAFF
TRBV7-9,.,CASSVRRQVSEQFF
TRBV29-1,.,CGTGNLETQYF
TRBV6-1,.,CASSATPQFF
TRBV12-3/TRBV12-4,.,CASSLRTSGNTIYF
TRBV29-1,.,CSVDAGLDYGYTF
TRBV2,.,CASAGGRYEQYF
TRBV2,TRBD2,CASSPRRLAGGRSYNEQYF
TRBV12-3/TRBV12-4,.,CASSLARAGWTDTQYF
TRBV5-1,TRBD2,CASSWGTSGRTDTQYF
TRBV7-2,.,CASSLARARDNEQFF
TRBV12-3/TRBV12-4,.,CASSPFGSGTGELFF
TRBV20-1,TRBD2,CSARDRGGGTDNEQFF
TRBV5-1,.,CASSLGAYEQFF
TRBV20-1,.,CSAREAHHYTGELFF
TRBV5-1,TRBD2,CASSSLAGLNYNEQFF
TRBV5-5,.,CASSLGGAGYTF
TRBV27,TRBD2,CASSRTGTSRYEQFF
TRBV20-1,.,CSASHVRGDTQYF
TRBV7-2,.,CASSASGFYGHTF
TRBV20-1,TRBD2,CSARDRASGSQYEQFF
TRBV2,.,CASRDLTGYRETQYF
TRBV4-1,.,CASSQRGDFTGNTIYF
TRBV27,.,CASSFRDTDNEQFF
TRBV24-1,TRBD1,CATSAGGAGGRGYTF
TRBV6-6,.,CASRPIGGVTDTQYF
TRBV3-1,.,CASSRVTGREQYF
TRBV5-1,.,CASSLQGSSEKLFF
TRBV7-6,.,CASSSGDGYEQYF
TRBV7-2,TRBD1,CASSSRQGSGTEAFF
TRBV12-3/TRBV12-4,.,CASSVQVGDTQYF
TRBV6-5,.,CASRPDKFATQYF
TRBV11-2,.,CASSATGTTNTGELFF
TRBV5-1,TRBD1,CASSLTGATEAFF
TRBV15,.,CATSSISGDYYEQYF
TRBV7-3,TRBD1,CASSVTNRGDEQFF